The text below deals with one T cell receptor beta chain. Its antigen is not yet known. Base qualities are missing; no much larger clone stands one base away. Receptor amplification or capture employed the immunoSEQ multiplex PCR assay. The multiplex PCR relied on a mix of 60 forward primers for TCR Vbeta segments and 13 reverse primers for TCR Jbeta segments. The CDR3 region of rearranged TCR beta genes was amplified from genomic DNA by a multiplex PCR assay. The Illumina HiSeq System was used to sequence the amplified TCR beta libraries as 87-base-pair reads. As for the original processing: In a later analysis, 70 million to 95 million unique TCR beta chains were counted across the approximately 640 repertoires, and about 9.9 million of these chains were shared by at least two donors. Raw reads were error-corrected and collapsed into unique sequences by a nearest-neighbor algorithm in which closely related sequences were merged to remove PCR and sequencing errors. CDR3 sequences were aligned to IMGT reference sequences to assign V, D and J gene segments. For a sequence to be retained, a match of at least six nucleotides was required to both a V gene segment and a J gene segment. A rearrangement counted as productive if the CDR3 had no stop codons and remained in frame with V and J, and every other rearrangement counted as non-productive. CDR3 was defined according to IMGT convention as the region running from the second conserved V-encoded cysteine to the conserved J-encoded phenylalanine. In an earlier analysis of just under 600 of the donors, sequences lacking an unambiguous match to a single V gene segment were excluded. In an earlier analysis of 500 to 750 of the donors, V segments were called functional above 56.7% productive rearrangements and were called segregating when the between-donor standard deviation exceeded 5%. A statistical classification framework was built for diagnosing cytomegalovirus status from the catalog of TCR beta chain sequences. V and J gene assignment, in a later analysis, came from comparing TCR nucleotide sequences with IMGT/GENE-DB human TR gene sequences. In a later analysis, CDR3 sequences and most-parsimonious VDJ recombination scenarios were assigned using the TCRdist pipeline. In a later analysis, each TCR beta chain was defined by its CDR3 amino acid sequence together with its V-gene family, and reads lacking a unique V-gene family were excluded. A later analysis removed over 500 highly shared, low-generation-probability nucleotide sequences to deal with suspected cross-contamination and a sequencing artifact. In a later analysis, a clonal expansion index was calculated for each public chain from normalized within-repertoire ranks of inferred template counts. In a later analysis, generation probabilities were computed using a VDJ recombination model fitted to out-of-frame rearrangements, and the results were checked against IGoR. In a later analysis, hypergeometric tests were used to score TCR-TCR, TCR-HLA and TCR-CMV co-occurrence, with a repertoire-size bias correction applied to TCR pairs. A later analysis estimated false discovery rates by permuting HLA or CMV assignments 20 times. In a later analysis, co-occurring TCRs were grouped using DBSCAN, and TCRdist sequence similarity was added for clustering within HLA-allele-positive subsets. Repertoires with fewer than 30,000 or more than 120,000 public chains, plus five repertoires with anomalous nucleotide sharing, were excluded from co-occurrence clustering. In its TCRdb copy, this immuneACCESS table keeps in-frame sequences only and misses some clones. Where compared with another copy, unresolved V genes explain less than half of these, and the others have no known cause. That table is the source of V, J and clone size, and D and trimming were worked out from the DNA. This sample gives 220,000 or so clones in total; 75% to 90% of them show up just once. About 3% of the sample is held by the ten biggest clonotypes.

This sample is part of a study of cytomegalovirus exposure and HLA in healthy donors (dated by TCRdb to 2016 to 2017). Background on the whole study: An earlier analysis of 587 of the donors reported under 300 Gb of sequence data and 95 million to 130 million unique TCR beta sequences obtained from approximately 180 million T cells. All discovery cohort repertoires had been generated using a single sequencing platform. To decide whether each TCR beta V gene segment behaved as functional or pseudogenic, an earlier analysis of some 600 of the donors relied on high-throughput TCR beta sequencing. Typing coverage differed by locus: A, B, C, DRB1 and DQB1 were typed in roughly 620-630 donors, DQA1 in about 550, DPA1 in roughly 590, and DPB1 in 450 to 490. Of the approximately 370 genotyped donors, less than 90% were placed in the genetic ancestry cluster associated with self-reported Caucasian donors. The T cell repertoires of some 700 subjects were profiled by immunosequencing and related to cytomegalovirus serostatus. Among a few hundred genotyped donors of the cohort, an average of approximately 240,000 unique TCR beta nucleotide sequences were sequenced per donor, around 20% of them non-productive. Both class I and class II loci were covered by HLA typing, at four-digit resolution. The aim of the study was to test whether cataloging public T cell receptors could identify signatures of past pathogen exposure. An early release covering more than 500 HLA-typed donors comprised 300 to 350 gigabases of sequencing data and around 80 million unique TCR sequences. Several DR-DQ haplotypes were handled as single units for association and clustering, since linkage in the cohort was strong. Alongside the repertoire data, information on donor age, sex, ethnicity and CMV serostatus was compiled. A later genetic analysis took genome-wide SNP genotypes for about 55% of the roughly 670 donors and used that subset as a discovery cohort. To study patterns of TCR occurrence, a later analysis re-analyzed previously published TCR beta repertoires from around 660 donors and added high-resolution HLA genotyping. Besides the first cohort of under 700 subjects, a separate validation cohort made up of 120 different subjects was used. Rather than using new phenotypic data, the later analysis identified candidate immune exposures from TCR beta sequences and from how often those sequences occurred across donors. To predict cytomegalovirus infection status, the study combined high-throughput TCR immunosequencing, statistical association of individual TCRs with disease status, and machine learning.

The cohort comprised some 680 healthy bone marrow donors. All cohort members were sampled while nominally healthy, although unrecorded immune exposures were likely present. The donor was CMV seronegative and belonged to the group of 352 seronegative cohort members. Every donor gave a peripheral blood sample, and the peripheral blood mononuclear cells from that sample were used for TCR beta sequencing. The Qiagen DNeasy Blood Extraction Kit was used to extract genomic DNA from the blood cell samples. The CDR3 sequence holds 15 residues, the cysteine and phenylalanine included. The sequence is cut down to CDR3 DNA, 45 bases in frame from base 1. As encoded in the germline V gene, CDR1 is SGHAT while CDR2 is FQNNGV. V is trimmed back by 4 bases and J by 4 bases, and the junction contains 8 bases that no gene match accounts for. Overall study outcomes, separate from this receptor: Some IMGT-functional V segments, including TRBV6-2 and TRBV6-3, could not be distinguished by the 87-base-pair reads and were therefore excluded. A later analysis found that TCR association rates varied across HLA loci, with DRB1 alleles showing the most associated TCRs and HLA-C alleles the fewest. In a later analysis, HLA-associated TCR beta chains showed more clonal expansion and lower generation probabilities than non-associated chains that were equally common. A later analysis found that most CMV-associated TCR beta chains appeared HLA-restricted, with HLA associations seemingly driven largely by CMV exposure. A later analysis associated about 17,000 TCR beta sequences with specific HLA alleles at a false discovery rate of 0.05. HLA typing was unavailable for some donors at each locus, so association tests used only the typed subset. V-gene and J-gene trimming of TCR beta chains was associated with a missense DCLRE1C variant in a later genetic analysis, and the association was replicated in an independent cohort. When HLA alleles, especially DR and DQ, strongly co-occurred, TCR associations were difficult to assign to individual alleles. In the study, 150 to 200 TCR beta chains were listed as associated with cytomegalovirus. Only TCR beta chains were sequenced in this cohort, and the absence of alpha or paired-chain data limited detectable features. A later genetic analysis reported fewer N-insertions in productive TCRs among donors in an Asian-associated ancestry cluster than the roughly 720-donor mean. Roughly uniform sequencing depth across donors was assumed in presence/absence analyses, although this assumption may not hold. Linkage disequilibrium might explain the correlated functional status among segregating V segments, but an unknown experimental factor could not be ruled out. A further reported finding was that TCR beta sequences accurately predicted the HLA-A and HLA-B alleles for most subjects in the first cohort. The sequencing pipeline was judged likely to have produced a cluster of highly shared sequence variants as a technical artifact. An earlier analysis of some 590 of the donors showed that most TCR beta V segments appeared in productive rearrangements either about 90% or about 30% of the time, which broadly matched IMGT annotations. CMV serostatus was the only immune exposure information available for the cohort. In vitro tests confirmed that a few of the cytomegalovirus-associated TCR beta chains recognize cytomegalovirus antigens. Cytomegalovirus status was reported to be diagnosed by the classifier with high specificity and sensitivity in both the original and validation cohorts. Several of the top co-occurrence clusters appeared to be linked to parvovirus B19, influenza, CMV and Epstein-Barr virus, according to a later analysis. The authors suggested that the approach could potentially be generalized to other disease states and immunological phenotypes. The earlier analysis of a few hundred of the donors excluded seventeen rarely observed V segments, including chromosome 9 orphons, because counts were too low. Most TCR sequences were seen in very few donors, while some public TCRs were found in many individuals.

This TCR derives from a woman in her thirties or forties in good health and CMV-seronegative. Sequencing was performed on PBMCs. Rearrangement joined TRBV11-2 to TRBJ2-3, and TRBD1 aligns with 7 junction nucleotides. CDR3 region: CASSSTGFVADTQYF. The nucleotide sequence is TGTGCCAGCAGCTCGACAGGGTTTGTGGCAGATACGCAGTATTTT.